Following are 21 T cell receptor beta chains from one sample sequenced in a study of T cells in Graves' hyperthyroidism and ophthalmopathy. TCR beta CDR3 sequences were amplified from RNA transcripts. TCR CDR3 underwent first-round RT-PCR with the HTBI primer set. TCRdb itself ran the multiplex PCR reads through MiXCR, one entry per CDR3 protein. The table has 530,000 or so distinct CDR3 sequences, 24% seen once. The sample was blood. The receptor source for this set is a woman aged 25 to 39 with Graves' ophthalmopathy.

This clonotype was detected ten times or more. The chain carries TRBV9 and TRBJ1-1; 8 bases are a match to TRBD1. V lost 0 bases, J lost 5 bases, and 6 bases stayed unmatched. Germline-derived CDR1 and CDR2 are SGDLS and YYNGEE. The CDR3 runs 15 residues. The CDR3 sequence is CASSVGSRGRTEAFF. DNA of the CDR3: TGTGCCAGCAGCGTAGGATCCAGGGGGCGAACTGAAGCTTTCTTT.

V gene TRBV12-5 combines with J gene TRBJ1-1; 7 bases agree with TRBD1. CDR1 and CDR2 (germline): LGHNT, FRNRAP. CDR3 length: 19 amino acids. After removal of 2 bases from V and 5 bases from J, the junction contained 20 bases not matched to a gene. This CDR3 is CASGLTKLRGAVIGTEAFF. The CDR3 coding sequence is TGTGCTAGTGGTTTGACAAAACTCAGGGGGGCTGTGATCGGGACTGAAGCTTTCTTT. The whole variable domain, filled in from reference TRBV12-5 and TRBJ1-1, reads DARVTQTPRHKVTEMGQEVTMRCQPILGHNTVFWYRQTMMQGLELLAYFRNRAPLDDSGMPKDRFSAEMPDATLATLKIQPSEPRDSAVYFCASGLTKLRGAVIGTEAFFGQGTRLTVV.

This clonotype was seen repeatedly, ten times or more. The chain recombines TRBV29-1 with TRBJ1-1; 11 bases align to TRBD1. Germline lookup yields CDR1 SQVTM and CDR2 ANQGSEA. Trimming cost V 4 bases and J 7 bases; bases outside gene matches: 8. The CDR3 is made up of 14 amino acids. DNA for the CDR3: TGCAGCGTTGCCACCGGGACAGGGGGGCTTGAAGCTTTCTTT. Encoded protein: CSVATGTGGLEAFF.

At least ten counts were recorded for this clonotype. This chain connects TRBV11-2 to TRBJ2-2; tentatively, D is TRBD1 (5 bases). Trimming left V 5 bases short and J 7 bases short, with 20 bases between. This CDR3 is built from 16 residues. Germline CDR1 reads SGHAT; CDR2 reads FQNNGV. CDR3 coding DNA: TGTGCCAGCAGCCCGACACTCAGCAGGGTGGGCGGGGAGCTGTTTTTT. It translates to CASSPTLSRVGGELFF.

The CDR3 bases are TGTGCCAGCAGCGCAGACAGGTTCCAAGAGACCCAGTACTTC. This gives the protein CASSADRFQETQYF. This chain joins TRBV11-2 and TRBJ2-5; a possible D gene is TRBD1 (6 bases). From germline, CDR1 is SGHAT and CDR2 FQNNGV. The germline V and J ends were trimmed by 5 bases and 1 base, with 11 bases remaining between them. The CDR3 loop spans 14 amino acids. Full variable domain (outside the CDR3, taken from reference TRBV11-2 and TRBJ2-5): EAGVAQSPRYKIIEKRQSVAFWCNPISGHATLYWYQQILGQGPKLLIQFQNNGVVDDSQLPKDRFSAERLKGVDSTLKIQPAKLEDSAVYLCASSADRFQETQYFGPGTRLLVL.

In its sample, this clonotype was seen many times. The V call is TRBV12-3 or TRBV12-4, the J call TRBJ2-2; 7 positions agree with TRBD1. The CDR3 has 16 residues. J lost 5 bases, V lost 7 bases, and 13 bases had no gene match. DNA for the CDR3: TGTGCCAGCACCCCAGCAGGGGGTCGGGAAACCGGGGAGCTGTTTTTT. Protein sequence: CASTPAGGRETGELFF.

This clonotype has ten or more counts. The rearrangement joins TRBV12-3 or TRBV12-4 to TRBJ1-2; D is undetermined. The CDR3 is 13 amino acids. Trimming stripped 2 bases from V and 0 bases from J, with 4 bases between. This chain's CDR3 is CASSLKANYGYTF. CDR3 sequence (DNA): TGTGCCAGCAGTTTAAAGGCTAACTATGGCTACACCTTC.

This clonotype was detected ten times or more. One end of the junction fails to match germline, which may point to a read error. The V gene is TRBV28, the J gene TRBJ2-7; maybe TRBD1 (5 bases). There are 11 residues in the CDR3. CDR1 MDHEN and CDR2 SYDVKM come from the germline V gene. In nucleotides, the CDR3 is TGTGCCAGCAGTTTTCAGGGTTCTTGGCTCTTC. This sequence encodes CASSFQGSWLF. Together with reference TRBV28 and TRBJ2-7, the CDR3 gives the full variable domain: DVKVTQSSRYLVKRTGEKVFLECVQDMDHENMFWYRQDPGLGLRLIYFSYDVKMKEKGDIPEGYSVSREKKERFSLILESASTNQTSMYLCASSFQGSWLFGPGTRLTVT.

V gene TRBV18 combines with J gene TRBJ1-5; D is undetermined. The germline V gene has CDR1 KGHSH and CDR2 LQKENI. The length of the CDR3 is 17 residues. The ends were cut back, 3 bases at V and 0 bases at J, with 15 bases in the middle. CDR3 amino acids: CASSPAGLSSSNQPQHF. The CDR3 DNA is TGTGCCAGCTCACCGGCAGGCCTTAGCTCTAGCAATCAGCCCCAGCATTTT. Filled out from reference TRBV18 and TRBJ1-5, the complete variable domain reads NAGVMQNPRHLVRRRGQEARLRCSPMKGHSHVYWYRQLPEEGLKFMVYLQKENIIDESGMPKERFSAEFPKEGPSILRIQQVVRGDSAAYFCASSPAGLSSSNQPQHFGDGTRLSIL.

This clonotype came up many times. The chain employs TRBV12-3 or TRBV12-4 and TRBJ2-7, with D perhaps TRBD1 or TRBD2 (6 bases each). The CDR3 extends over 13 amino acids. With 7 bases removed from V and 5 bases from J, the gap between germline ends came to 15 bases. The CDR3 protein is CASTPLGGHEQYF. The CDR3 nucleotides read TGTGCCAGCACCCCCTTGGGGGGCCACGAGCAGTACTTC.

V is TRBV15 and J is TRBJ1-5, with unresolved D. CDR1 is LNHNV and CDR2 is YYDKDF in the germline V gene (reference sequence). The germline V and J ends were trimmed by 1 base and 7 bases, with 14 bases remaining between them. This CDR3 has 15 amino acids. For the CDR3, the DNA is TGTGCCACCAGCAGAGGATTGGACCCTCTACAGCCCCAGCATTTT. This gives the protein CATSRGLDPLQPQHF. Full variable domain (missing parts from reference TRBV15 and TRBJ1-5): DAMVIQNPRYQVTQFGKPVTLSCSQTLNHNVMYWYQQKSSQAPKLLFHYYDKDFNNEADTPDNFQSRRPNTSFCFLDIRSPGLGDTAMYLCATSRGLDPLQPQHFGDGTRLSIL.

This clonotype was seen many times. The rearrangement joins TRBV27 to TRBJ1-1, with unresolved D. V lost 5 bases and J 1 base, leaving 11 bases between the germline ends. Germline CDR1 and CDR2: MNHEY and SMNVEV (reference sequence). The CDR3 has 14 amino acids. In DNA, the CDR3 is TGTGCCAGCAGTAGTTTATCGGCGAACACTGAAGCTTTCTTT. It encodes CASSSLSANTEAFF.

The chain has TRBV2 and TRBJ2-2; TRBD2 matches at 9 bases. The trim removed 7 bases at V and 1 base at J, leaving 16 bases unmatched. Germline V gene sequence: CDR1 SNHLY, CDR2 FYNNEI. The CDR3 covers 19 residues. The CDR3 here is CASTGGAMGSGRNTGELFF. The CDR3 DNA reads TGTGCCAGCACGGGGGGCGCAATGGGTAGCGGGAGGAACACCGGGGAGCTGTTTTTT.

In its sample, this clonotype was seen a few times. The CDR3 is CASSVGKQEQETQYF. The CDR3 region has the DNA TGTGCCAGCAGCGTAGGTAAACAGGAGCAAGAGACCCAGTACTTC. This chain connects TRBV9 to TRBJ2-5, with a weak D call TRBD1 (5 bases). Trimming cost V 0 bases and J 2 bases, with 11 bases left between them. The CDR3 contains 15 residues. Germline-derived CDR1 and CDR2 are SGDLS and YYNGEE. The variable domain in full, with the rest retrieved from reference TRBV9 and TRBJ2-5, is DSGVTQTPKHLITATGQRVTLRCSPRSGDLSVYWYQQSLDQGLQFLIQYYNGEERAKGNILERFSAQQFPDLHSELNLSSLELGDSALYFCASSVGKQEQETQYFGPGTRLLVL.

The chain joins TRBV3-1 to TRBJ2-1; 10 nucleotides match TRBD2. The CDR3 length is 16 residues. Trimming at V came to 4 bases and at J to 13 bases, leaving 16 bases not matched to a gene. CDR1 LGHDT and CDR2 YNNKEL come from the germline V gene (reference sequence). The CDR3: CASSPDRSGGAGLQFF. CDR3 nucleotides: TGTGCCAGCAGCCCAGATCGGAGCGGGGGGGCCGGTTTACAGTTCTTC.

V usage is TRBV5-1 and J usage is TRBJ1-3; 9 bases are a match to TRBD1. CDR3 length: 17 residues. In germline, CDR1 is SGHRS, CDR2 YFSETQ. V dropped 0 bases and J dropped 2; count of bases not matched to a gene: 6. The CDR3 reads CASSLAATGGAGNTIYF. In nucleotides, the CDR3 is TGCGCCAGCAGCTTGGCCGCTACAGGGGGCGCTGGAAACACCATATATTTT. Variable domain in full (rest from reference TRBV5-1 and TRBJ1-3): KAGVTQTPRYLIKTRGQQVTLSCSPISGHRSVSWYQQTPGQGLQFLFEYFSETQRNKGNFPGRFSGRQFSNSRSEMNVSTLELGDSALYLCASSLAATGGAGNTIYFGEGSWLTVV.

V gene TRBV12-3 or TRBV12-4 combines with J gene TRBJ2-4; D gene unclear. With 5 bases removed from V and 0 bases from J, the gap between germline ends came to 14 bases. The CDR3 loop spans 16 amino acids. This chain's CDR3 is CASSEVGVLAKNIQYF. DNA of the CDR3: TGTGCCAGCAGTGAGGTTGGAGTACTAGCCAAAAACATTCAGTACTTC.

This clonotype was counted many times. This sequence joins TRBV28 and TRBJ1-5; tentatively, D is TRBD1 (5 bases). The CDR3 sequence is 15 residues long. CDR1 and CDR2 from the germline V gene are MDHEN and SYDVKM. V was pared by 5 bases and J by 0 bases, with 11 bases between. Here the CDR3 DNA reads TGTGCCAGCAGTCTCGACAGACTTAGCAATCAGCCCCAGCATTTT. This codes for CASSLDRLSNQPQHF.

The genes are TRBV20-1 and TRBJ1-5; 8 positions match TRBD1. Germline loops: CDR1 DFQATT, CDR2 SNEGSKA (reference sequence). The junction had 7 bases not matched to a gene; V was cut back by 3 bases and J by 0 bases. This CDR3 contains 16 residues. The CDR3 is CSAREQGAYSNQPQHF. The CDR3, as DNA: TGCAGTGCTAGGGAGCAGGGGGCTTATAGCAATCAGCCCCAGCATTTT.

CDR3 sequence reads: CSAQNPGAPLNTEAFF. CDR3 DNA: TGCAGTGCGCAGAACCCGGGGGCACCCTTGAACACTGAAGCTTTCTTT. V gene TRBV20-1 combines with J gene TRBJ1-1; TRBD1 is a possible D gene (6 bases). V lost 6 bases to trimming and J lost 0 bases, with 20 bases between them. This CDR3 is 16 amino acids long. The germline CDR1 and CDR2 sequences are DFQATT and SNEGSKA (reference sequence).

This chain joins TRBV18 and TRBJ1-2; D gene ambiguous. V was clipped by 0 bases and J by 3 bases, with 11 bases between them. The germline V gene encodes CDR1 KGHSH and CDR2 LQKENI. The CDR3 is made up of 15 amino acids. The CDR3 DNA reads as TGTGCCAGCTCACCACCCTCCAGGACGGACTATGGCTACACCTTC. As protein: CASSPPSRTDYGYTF.